One sample yielded the 24 T cell receptor beta chains listed below, sequenced in a study of cytomegalovirus exposure and HLA in healthy donors. The primer mix had 60 Vbeta and 13 Jbeta primers. Here immunoSEQ multiplex PCR was the method, and the copy in TCRdb shows in-frame clones only, minus some. The table includes hundreds of thousands of clones, 70% to 80% detected once. Sequencing input: PBMCs. The receptors were gathered from a woman aged 25-40 years in good health and CMV-seronegative.

The rearrangement uses TRBV5-4 and TRBJ2-3; unclear D gene. The V and J ends lost 0 bases and 3 bases respectively, with 5 bases between them. The CDR3 spans 13 residues. Per the germline V gene, CDR1 is SGHNT and CDR2 is YYREEE (reference sequence). The CDR3 region has the DNA TGTGCCAGCAGCTTGGTCGGGACAGATACGCAGTATTTT. Amino acid sequence: CASSLVGTDTQYF.

The chain combines TRBV27 with TRBJ1-5; TRBD1 is a possible D gene (5 bases). CDR1 MNHEY and CDR2 SMNVEV come from the germline V gene (reference sequence). Trimming took off 1 base at V and 6 bases at J, with 10 bases between the two ends. The CDR3 has 14 residues. The CDR3 DNA sequence: TGTGCCAGCAGTTTATTGCAGGGTGCTCAGCCCCAGCATTTT. Its protein product is CASSLLQGAQPQHF.

This clone was detected only a few times. The V call is TRBV6-1, the J call TRBJ1-1, with 10 positions matching TRBD1. Per germline, CDR1 MNHNS and CDR2 SASEGT. This CDR3 region has 15 residues. J gave up 8 bases and V 1 base, and 7 bases lay outside the gene matches. The CDR3 DNA reads as TGTGCCAGCAGTGAAGAGACAGGGGGCCCACAGGAAGCTTTCTTT. Protein: CASSEETGGPQEAFF.

The V and J genes are TRBV5-6 and TRBJ2-3; the match to TRBD2 covers 15 bases. The ends lost 2 bases at V and 0 bases at J; junction bases unmatched: 4. The CDR3 length is 18 residues. Germline CDR1 reads SGHDT; CDR2 reads YYEEEE. The CDR3 coding sequence is TGTGCCAGCAGCTTAATCGGACTAGCGGGGGGGAGCACAGATACGCAGTATTTT. Amino acids: CASSLIGLAGGSTDTQYF.

The genes are TRBV6-1 and TRBJ1-1, with 8 bases fitting TRBD1. This CDR3 has 15 amino acids. Germline V gene data show CDR1 as MNHNS and CDR2 as SASEGT. V shed 0 bases and J 4 bases; nucleotides not matched to a gene: 4. CDR3 residues: CASSEATGGGTEAFF. DNA for the CDR3: TGTGCCAGCAGTGAAGCCACAGGGGGTGGCACTGAAGCTTTCTTT.

The CDR3 nucleotides read TGTGCCAGCCGGCGGGAGGGAGATCACAATGAGCAGTTCTTC. Translating it yields CASRREGDHNEQFF. The chain joins TRBV7-3 to TRBJ2-1; 9 nucleotides line up with TRBD2. With V trimmed by 8 bases and J by 5 bases, 7 bases remained unmatched. Germline CDR1 SGHTA, CDR2 FQGTGA. CDR3 length equals 14 residues.

The V gene is TRBV28, the J gene TRBJ1-5; D is possibly TRBD1 (6 bases). The germline V gene has CDR1 MDHEN and CDR2 SYDVKM. CDR3 size: 18 residues. V lost 0 bases to trimming and J lost 0 bases, with 15 bases between them. CDR3 amino acids: CASSLWLGAQNSNQPQHF. The CDR3 DNA is TGTGCCAGCAGTTTATGGTTGGGGGCCCAGAATAGCAATCAGCCCCAGCATTTT.

This chain joins TRBV2 and TRBJ2-1, with D unresolved. There are 14 residues in the CDR3. Deletions cut 10 bases from V and 3 bases from J, with 16 bases between. Germline V lookup: CDR1 SNHLY, CDR2 FYNNEI. CDR3: CATSSYTVYNEQFF. The CDR3 nucleotides are TGTGCCACCAGCAGTTATACAGTCTACAATGAGCAGTTCTTC.

V and J are TRBV29-1 and TRBJ2-3, with 13 nucleotides matching TRBD2. Per germline, CDR1 SQVTM and CDR2 ANQGSEA. The CDR3 covers 14 residues. V trimming: 6 bases; J trimming: 6 bases; junction bases outside the gene matches: 6. The CDR3 region is CSVVTSGGADTQYF. The CDR3 DNA is TGCAGCGTCGTAACTAGCGGGGGGGCGGATACGCAGTATTTT.

The J gene is TRBJ1-1, the V gene TRBV28, with D possibly TRBD1 on 5 matching bases. This CDR3 comprises 16 residues. Trimming removed 7 bases at V and 7 bases at J, with 25 bases between. Germline-derived CDR1 and CDR2 are MDHEN and SYDVKM. The CDR3 loop is CASKIGLGGVRDEAFF. Written as DNA, the CDR3 is TGTGCCAGCAAAATCGGATTGGGGGGGGTACGAGATGAAGCTTTCTTT.

CDR3: CASSYSRRNTEAFF. The CDR3 region has the DNA TGTGCCAGCAGTTATAGCAGACGTAACACTGAAGCTTTCTTT. This sequence joins TRBV6-1 and TRBJ1-1; D not certain. The germline V and J ends were trimmed by 5 bases and 2 bases, with 12 bases remaining between them. CDR1 is MNHNS and CDR2 is SASEGT in the germline V gene. The CDR3 loop spans 14 amino acids.

This clone was seen a few times. V and J are TRBV7-6 and TRBJ1-2; D call uncertain. Germline V gives CDR1 SGHVS, CDR2 FNYEAQ. CDR3 length equals 15 residues. The ends were cut back, 1 base at V and 8 bases at J, with 17 bases in the middle. The CDR3 loop reads CASSLEVPGAGGYTF. CDR3 in DNA: TGTGCCAGCAGCTTAGAGGTTCCTGGAGCTGGGGGCTACACCTTC.

V usage is TRBV30 and J usage is TRBJ2-3; 9 bases are shared with TRBD1. The J segment lost 2 bases and the V segment lost 6 bases, leaving 6 bases of the junction unmatched. Germline CDR1 reads GTSNPN; CDR2 reads SVGIG (reference sequence). This CDR3 region has 14 residues. Here the CDR3 DNA reads TGTGCCTGTCGGGACAGGGATTTCACAGATACGCAGTATTTT. Protein: CACRDRDFTDTQYF.

This chain connects TRBV5-8 to TRBJ1-1, with 7 positions matching TRBD1. V lost 9 bases, J lost 3 bases, and 11 bases stayed unmatched. CDR3 length: 14 residues. CDR1 and CDR2 from the germline V gene are SGHTS and YDEGEE. CDR3 coding DNA: TGTGCCACCTCGACCCGGGACAGATACACTGAAGCTTTCTTT. As protein: CATSTRDRYTEAFF.

J is TRBJ2-1 and V is TRBV4-1; the match to TRBD1 covers 8 bases. The J segment lost 5 bases and the V segment lost 2 bases, leaving 11 bases of the junction unmatched. The CDR3 covers 17 residues. Germline values: CDR1 MGHRA, CDR2 YSYEKL. The CDR3 DNA reads TGCGCCAGCAGCCAACCTCAAGATGTCAGGGGGCACAATGAGCAGTTCTTC. This sequence encodes CASSQPQDVRGHNEQFF.

This rearrangement joins TRBV7-8 to TRBJ1-3; a possible D gene is TRBD1 (5 bases). This CDR3 region has 17 residues. The germline V gene encodes CDR1 SGHVS and CDR2 FQNEAQ. The ends were cut back, 7 bases at V and 2 bases at J, with 21 bases in the middle. CDR3 sequence reads: CASTTGGHWNAGNTIYF. DNA for the CDR3: TGTGCCAGCACCACCGGGGGTCACTGGAACGCTGGAAACACCATATATTTT.

The V call is TRBV21-1, the J call TRBJ2-4; the table's D call, TRBD1, was not checked against the DNA. TRBV21-1 is a listed pseudogene. The CDR3 is 20 amino acids. In nucleotides, the CDR3 is TGTGCCAGCAGCAAAACCCGGGACAGGGGGTTGTGGGGGGCCAAAAACATTCAGTACTTC. The encoded protein is CASSKTRDRGLWGAKNIQYF.

The gene calls are TRBV5-5 and TRBJ1-1, with a weak D call TRBD1 (6 bases). From germline, CDR1 is SGHKS and CDR2 YYEKEE (reference sequence). Trimming stripped 4 bases from V and 0 bases from J, with 16 bases between. CDR3 size: 16 residues. CDR3 protein: CASSTGRDTLNTEAFF. Written as DNA, the CDR3 is TGTGCCAGCAGCACGGGACGGGACACCTTGAACACTGAAGCTTTCTTT.

This clone has only one observation. The J gene is TRBJ2-7, the V gene TRBV9, with D possibly TRBD1 on 6 matching bases. The V end was cut by 2 bases, the J end by 5 bases, with 17 bases between. CDR1 is SGDLS and CDR2 is YYNGEE in the germline V gene. The length of the CDR3 is 15 residues. CDR3 nucleotide sequence: TGTGCCAGCAGCGTGGGACACGGAGGAAGGGACGAGCAGTACTTC. Amino acid sequence: CASSVGHGGRDEQYF.

This rearrangement joins TRBV6-5 to TRBJ2-7, with D unclear. The J call may be wrong; the DNA end is better matched by TRBJ2-1. Germline V gives CDR1 MNHEY, CDR2 SVGAGI. The CDR3 contains 12 residues. CDR3 in amino acids: CASADLLGEQFF. In DNA form, the CDR3 reads TGTGCCAGCGCCGATCTCCTCGGGGAGCAGTTCTTC.

This chain connects TRBV27 to TRBJ1-2; unclear D gene. The CDR3 has 13 amino acids. CDR1 is MNHEY and CDR2 is SMNVEV in the germline V gene (reference sequence). V was clipped by 2 bases and J by 5 bases, with 9 bases between them. CDR3 loop: CASSLNSLYGYTF. The CDR3 region has the DNA TGTGCCAGCAGTTTAAACAGCCTGTATGGCTACACCTTC.

V usage is TRBV7-3 and J usage is TRBJ2-1, with a tentative D call TRBD2 (6 bases). V was clipped by 2 bases and J by 3 bases, with 11 bases between them. Germline V gene data show CDR1 as SGHTA and CDR2 as FQGTGA. The CDR3 spans 15 residues. The CDR3 region has the DNA TGTGCCAGCAGCTTAGGGACTGGTTTCTACAATGAGCAGTTCTTC. Translating it yields CASSLGTGFYNEQFF.

The rearrangement uses TRBV29-1 and TRBJ2-1; the D is unclear. Trimming removed 0 bases from V and 6 bases from J, with 3 bases in between. The CDR3 runs to 11 residues. Germline CDR1 SQVTM, CDR2 ANQGSEA. CDR3 coding DNA: TGCAGCGTTGAAGACGGCAATGAGCAGTTCTTC. As protein: CSVEDGNEQFF.

The chain uses TRBV7-3 and TRBJ2-1, with 9 bases fitting TRBD1. V lost 4 bases, J lost 2 bases, and 3 bases stayed unmatched. The CDR3 sequence is 15 residues long. Germline assignment: CDR1 SGHTA and CDR2 FQGTGA. CDR3 DNA: TGTGCCAGCAGCTGGACAGGGGTCACCTACAATGAGCAGTTCTTC. It encodes CASSWTGVTYNEQFF.